This T cell receptor (beta chain) was profiled in a study of blood T cell repertoires in COVID-19. Overall study: Sample material is recorded as cDNA or gDNA derived from T cells, B-cell-depleted T cells, or PBMCs.

This CDR3 has 14 amino acids. J was trimmed by 10 bases and V by 7 bases; bases with no gene match: 8. The germline V gene has CDR1 SGHVS and CDR2 FQNEAQ. In the original workflow: The authors estimated nucleated cell counts from reference gene primer amplification. The repertoire was sequenced with immunoSEQ multiplex PCR; TCRdb's copy has only in-frame clones and lacks some. V and J calls and clone size follow that table, whereas D and trimming were derived from the DNA. The repertoire holds under 200,000 clones, approximately 90% seen once, with roughly 1.9% in the top ten. Sequencing input: peripheral blood. The clonotype comes from a man in his fifties or sixties who had recovered from COVID-19. The rearrangement links TRBV7-8 to TRBJ1-6; TRBD1 matches 9 bases. This chain's CDR3 is CASTRDRVNSPLHF. The CDR3 DNA is TGTGCCAGCACCCGGGACAGGGTAAACTCACCCCTCCACTTT.